This is a list of T cell receptor beta chains from one sample in a study of PD-1 blockade in classical Hodgkin lymphoma. This table comes from immunoSEQ multiplex PCR, and its TCRdb copy is limited to in-frame clones, with some not included. Of approximately 31,000 clones in the sample, 94% were seen once. Input material: peripheral blood mononuclear cells (PBMCs). The receptor set was obtained from a human donor with classical Hodgkin lymphoma. The CDR3 runs from the conserved cysteine through the conserved F or W. Fields, in order: clone size, D gene, V gene, J gene, CDR3 DNA, CDR3 protein. The D gene is left open where the match is weak. Expanded clones are given a class, and other clones once, few, many or no size at all.

size: NA
D: NA
V: TRBV5-6
J: TRBJ1-1
DNA: TGTGCCAGCAGCTTGGGCGGGGCCATGAACACTGAAGCTTTCTTT
CDR3: CASSLGGAMNTEAFF

size: NA
D: TRBD2
V: TRBV13
J: TRBJ2-7
DNA: TGTGCCAGCAGCTTAGGACTAGCGGGATCGATCGAGCAGTACTTC
CDR3: CASSLGLAGSIEQYF

size: NA
D: TRBD1
V: TRBV5-1
J: TRBJ2-7
DNA: TGCGCCAGCAGCTTGGCGGGACAGAAAGAGCAGTACTTC
CDR3: CASSLAGQKEQYF

size: NA
D: NA
V: TRBV15
J: TRBJ2-3
DNA: TGTGCCACCAGCGAGGCTTGGGGGGGCAGGTCAGATACGCAGTATTTT
CDR3: CATSEAWGGRSDTQYF

size: NA
D: TRBD2
V: TRBV9
J: TRBJ2-4
DNA: TGTGCCAGCAGCTTAGCCGGGACTAGCGGGGGGGCGTCGGCCAAAAACATTCAGTACTTC
CDR3: CASSLAGTSGGASAKNIQYF

size: NA
D: TRBD1
V: TRBV15
J: TRBJ2-7
DNA: TGTGCCACCAGCAGACGCGGACAGGGCCGCTGGGCATTGGGGAGCTACGAGCAGTACTTC
CDR3: CATSRRGQGRWALGSYEQYF

size: NA
D: NA
V: TRBV6-5
J: TRBJ1-4
DNA: TGTGCCAGCAGTTACTCAGGGGCCAGGGAAAAACTGTTTTTT
CDR3: CASSYSGAREKLFF

size: NA
D: TRBD2
V: TRBV15
J: TRBJ2-5
DNA: TGTGCCACCAGCAGAGAGGGACTAGCTCCGTACCAAGAGACCCAGTACTTC
CDR3: CATSREGLAPYQETQYF

size: NA
D: NA
V: TRBV18
J: TRBJ1-5
DNA: TGTGCCAGCTCACCGATTGATTCCCCCGTACATTTT
CDR3: CASSPIDSPVHF

size: once
D: TRBD1
V: TRBV4-2
J: TRBJ1-1
DNA: TGTGCCAGCAGCCAAGTGACAGGGAGCACTGAAGCTTTCTTT
CDR3: CASSQVTGSTEAFF

size: NA
D: TRBD1
V: TRBV6-1
J: TRBJ1-5
DNA: TGTGCCAGCAGTGGACAGGGAGGCCAGCCCCAGCATTTT
CDR3: CASSGQGGQPQHF

size: NA
D: NA
V: TRBV14
J: TRBJ2-2
DNA: TGTGCCAGCAGCCAACCCTACTTGACCGGGGAGCTGTTTTTT
CDR3: CASSQPYLTGELFF

size: NA
D: TRBD1
V: TRBV28
J: TRBJ1-1
DNA: TGTGCCAGCAGCCGCGACAGGGGGGACACTGAAGCTTTCTTT
CDR3: CASSRDRGDTEAFF

size: NA
D: NA
V: TRBV7-9
J: TRBJ2-7
DNA: TGTGCCAGCAGCTTGTACAGGGATAGCTCCTACGAGCAGTACTTC
CDR3: CASSLYRDSSYEQYF

size: once
D: TRBD2
V: TRBV10-3
J: TRBJ2-7
DNA: TGTGCCATCAGTGAGTCACTAGCGGGGTTCTACGAGCAGTACTTC
CDR3: CAISESLAGFYEQYF

size: NA
D: TRBD2
V: TRBV9
J: TRBJ2-1
DNA: TGTGCCAGCAGCGTATTACTAGCGAACAATGAGCAGTTCTTC
CDR3: CASSVLLANNEQFF

size: NA
D: NA
V: TRBV4-2
J: TRBJ1-6
DNA: TGTGCCAGCAGCCAAGAGAGCGGTTCACCCCTCCACTTT
CDR3: CASSQESGSPLHF

size: NA
D: TRBD2
V: TRBV7-2
J: TRBJ2-5
DNA: TGTGCCAGCAGCTCACTAGCGGGGGGGCTGGAGACCCAGTACTTC
CDR3: CASSSLAGGLETQYF

size: NA
D: NA
V: TRBV4-2
J: TRBJ2-2
DNA: TGTGCCAGCAGCCAGGGCACAGGTCCCACTGCGAACACCGGGGAGCTGTTTTTT
CDR3: CASSQGTGPTANTGELFF

size: NA
D: TRBD1
V: TRBV18
J: TRBJ2-1
DNA: TGTGCCAGCTCGCCAGGGGGCAGCTCCTACAATGAGCAGTTCTTC
CDR3: CASSPGGSSYNEQFF

size: NA
D: TRBD2
V: TRBV7-9
J: TRBJ2-5
DNA: TGTGCCAGCAGCTTAGCTGGGACTAGCGGGGGGACCCAGTACTTC
CDR3: CASSLAGTSGGTQYF

size: NA
D: NA
V: TRBV14
J: TRBJ2-7
DNA: TGTGCCAGCAGGCCTTCGGCGGCTAGCTCCTACGAGCAGTACTTC
CDR3: CASRPSAASSYEQYF

size: NA
D: NA
V: TRBV2
J: TRBJ1-6
DNA: TGTGCCAGCAGCGGAATAGGCCAAGTGGAGAATTCACCCCTCCACTTT
CDR3: CASSGIGQVENSPLHF

size: NA
D: TRBD1
V: TRBV6-1
J: TRBJ1-5
DNA: TGTGCCAGCAGTGCCAGGACAGGGGCCCTCAATCAGCCCCAGCATTTT
CDR3: CASSARTGALNQPQHF

size: NA
D: TRBD2
V: TRBV6-1
J: TRBJ2-7
DNA: TGTGCCAGCAGTGAACCAGCGGGAGGGCTCTACGAGCAGTACTTC
CDR3: CASSEPAGGLYEQYF

size: once
D: NA
V: TRBV5-6
J: TRBJ2-1
DNA: TGTGCCAGCACAGGCCCAAAGAGCTCCTACAATGAGCAGTTCTTC
CDR3: CASTGPKSSYNEQFF

size: NA
D: NA
V: TRBV7-9
J: TRBJ1-3
DNA: TGTGCCAGCAGCCGAGACCGCGGCTCTGGAAACACCATATATTTT
CDR3: CASSRDRGSGNTIYF

size: NA
D: NA
V: TRBV30
J: TRBJ2-1
DNA: TGTGCCTGGTCCTTCGGGGGCAAAGGGGATGAGCAGTTCTTC
CDR3: CAWSFGGKGDEQFF

size: NA
D: TRBD2
V: TRBV5-6
J: TRBJ2-5
DNA: TGTGCCAGCAGCTTGGGGCTAGCGGGTTGGGGAGAGACCCAGTACTTC
CDR3: CASSLGLAGWGETQYF

size: NA
D: NA
V: TRBV19
J: TRBJ1-2
DNA: TGTGCCAGTACTCCCATGCCCGGGGTAGGGTTCGGCTACACCTTC
CDR3: CASTPMPGVGFGYTF

size: NA
D: NA
V: TRBV6-6
J: TRBJ1-5
DNA: TGTGCCAGCAGGAGGTCACTGAATGATCAGCCCCAGCATTTT
CDR3: CASRRSLNDQPQHF

size: NA
D: NA
V: TRBV29-1
J: TRBJ2-7
DNA: TGCAGCGTTGAAGGGCCAAACTACGAGCAGTACTTC
CDR3: CSVEGPNYEQYF

size: once
D: NA
V: TRBV11-3
J: TRBJ2-1
DNA: TGTGCCAGCAGCTTAGGACCCAATGAGCAGTTCTTC
CDR3: CASSLGPNEQFF

size: NA
D: NA
V: TRBV7-9
J: TRBJ2-5
DNA: TGTGCCAGCAGCTTAGTCTTTGGACCTCCGTACTTC
CDR3: CASSLVFGPPYF

size: NA
D: NA
V: TRBV28
J: TRBJ1-2
DNA: TGTGCCATCGGGCGGAACTATGGCTACACCTTC
CDR3: CAIGRNYGYTF

size: NA
D: NA
V: TRBV10-3
J: TRBJ1-3
DNA: TGTGCCATCAGTGACATCTCTCCTGGAAACACCATATATTTT
CDR3: CAISDISPGNTIYF

size: NA
D: TRBD2
V: TRBV5-1
J: TRBJ2-5
DNA: TGCGCCAGCAGCTTGGTCCCCCTAGCGGGGGGCACAGAGACCCAGTACTTC
CDR3: CASSLVPLAGGTETQYF

size: NA
D: NA
V: TRBV19
J: TRBJ1-2
DNA: TGTGCCATCCATTCCATGGGTGGCTACACCTTC
CDR3: CAIHSMGGYTF

size: NA
D: TRBD1
V: TRBV10-3
J: TRBJ2-7
DNA: TGTGCCATCAGCGATCTAAGGGGGCAGTATGGAAGGGAGCAGTACTTC
CDR3: CAISDLRGQYGREQYF

size: NA
D: NA
V: TRBV10-1
J: TRBJ2-1
DNA: TGCGCCAGCAGTGGACGGCACCCGCCTTGGGAGCAGTTCTTC
CDR3: CASSGRHPPWEQFF

size: NA
D: NA
V: TRBV19
J: TRBJ2-2
DNA: TGTGCCAGTACCCTCAGGGACACCGGGGAGCTGTTTTTT
CDR3: CASTLRDTGELFF

size: NA
D: TRBD2
V: TRBV6-1
J: TRBJ2-5
DNA: TGTGCCAGCAGTGCAGGGACTAGCGAGACCCAGTACTTC
CDR3: CASSAGTSETQYF

size: NA
D: NA
V: TRBV7-2
J: TRBJ2-6
DNA: TGTGCCAGCAGCCCCTTTATCTCTGGGGCCAACGTCCTGACTTTC
CDR3: CASSPFISGANVLTF

size: NA
D: TRBD2
V: TRBV4-2
J: TRBJ2-1
DNA: TGTGCCAGCAGCCAACAGACTAGCGGGGGGTCCTCCTACAATGAGCAGTTCTTC
CDR3: CASSQQTSGGSSYNEQFF

size: NA
D: TRBD2
V: TRBV15
J: TRBJ2-1
DNA: TGTGCCACCAGCAGATTCTTAGCGGGAGGGCCAAATGAGCAGTTCTTC
CDR3: CATSRFLAGGPNEQFF

size: once
D: TRBD1
V: TRBV6-5
J: TRBJ1-4
DNA: TGTGCCAGCGGGACAGGGACATTAAAACTGTTTTTT
CDR3: CASGTGTLKLFF

size: once
D: TRBD1
V: TRBV7-9
J: TRBJ2-2
DNA: TGTGCCAGCAGCCCCCGGGGACAGTTGAACACCGGGGAGCTGTTTTTT
CDR3: CASSPRGQLNTGELFF

size: NA
D: NA
V: TRBV28
J: TRBJ1-1
DNA: TGTGCCAGCAGACCGGTTGGGGGGGCCAAAGCTTTCTTT
CDR3: CASRPVGGAKAFF

size: NA
D: TRBD1
V: TRBV5-1
J: TRBJ1-1
DNA: TGCGCCAGCAGCCTTCGCACTCAGGGCAGGGGGACTGAAGCTTTCTTT
CDR3: CASSLRTQGRGTEAFF

size: NA
D: NA
V: TRBV10-3
J: TRBJ1-5
DNA: TGTGCCATCAGTGAGTCTTTATACAGGGATGGGAGGCAGCCCCAGCATTTT
CDR3: CAISESLYRDGRQPQHF

size: NA
D: NA
V: TRBV2
J: TRBJ1-1
DNA: TGTGCCAGCCGCTCTCCTCCGAACACTGAAGCTTTCTTT
CDR3: CASRSPPNTEAFF

size: NA
D: NA
V: TRBV13
J: TRBJ2-7
DNA: TGTGCCAGCAGCTTAGAGGCGGCCTACGAGCAGTACTTC
CDR3: CASSLEAAYEQYF

size: NA
D: TRBD2
V: TRBV7-8
J: TRBJ2-3
DNA: TGTGCCAGCAGCCCCCGGGGGGAAGATACGCAGTATTTT
CDR3: CASSPRGEDTQYF

size: once
D: TRBD2
V: TRBV2
J: TRBJ2-1
DNA: TGTGCCAGCTGCTATAGCGGGGGCGGTGAGCAGTTCTTC
CDR3: CASCYSGGGEQFF

size: once
D: TRBD2
V: TRBV10-3
J: TRBJ2-1
DNA: TGTGCCATCACCGCCTCAGCGGGAGGGCCTTATGAGCAGTTCTTC
CDR3: CAITASAGGPYEQFF

size: NA
D: TRBD1
V: TRBV28
J: TRBJ1-2
DNA: TGTGCCCTTGGGACAGGTGCCTATGGCTACACCTTC
CDR3: CALGTGAYGYTF